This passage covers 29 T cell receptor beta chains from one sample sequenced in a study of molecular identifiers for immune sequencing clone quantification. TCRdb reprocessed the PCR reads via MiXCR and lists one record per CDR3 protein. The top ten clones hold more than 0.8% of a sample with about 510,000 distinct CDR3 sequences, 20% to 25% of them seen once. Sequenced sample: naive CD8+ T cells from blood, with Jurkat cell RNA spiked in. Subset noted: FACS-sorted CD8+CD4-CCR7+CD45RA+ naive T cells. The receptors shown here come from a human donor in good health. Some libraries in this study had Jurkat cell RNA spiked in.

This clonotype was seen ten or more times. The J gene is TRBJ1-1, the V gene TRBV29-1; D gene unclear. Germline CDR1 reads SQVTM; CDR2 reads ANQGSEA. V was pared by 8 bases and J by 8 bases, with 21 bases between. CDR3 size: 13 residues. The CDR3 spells CSLVEGVGIEAFF. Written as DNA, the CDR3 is TGCAGCTTAGTGGAGGGAGTTGGCATCGAAGCTTTCTTT.

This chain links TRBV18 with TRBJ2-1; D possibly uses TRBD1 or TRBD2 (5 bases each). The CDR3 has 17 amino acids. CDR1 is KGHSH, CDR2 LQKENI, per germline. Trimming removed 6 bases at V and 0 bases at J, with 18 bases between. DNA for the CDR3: TGTGCCAGCTCGCCGACGGGACGGGATTACTCCTACAATGAGCAGTTCTTC. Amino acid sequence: CASSPTGRDYSYNEQFF.

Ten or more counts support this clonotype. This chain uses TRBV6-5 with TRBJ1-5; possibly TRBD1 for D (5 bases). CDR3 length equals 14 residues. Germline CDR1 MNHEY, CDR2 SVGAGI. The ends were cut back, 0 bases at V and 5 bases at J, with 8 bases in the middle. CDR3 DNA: TGTGCCAGCAGTTACTCGGGGCCAGATCAGCCCCAGCATTTT. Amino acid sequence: CASSYSGPDQPQHF.

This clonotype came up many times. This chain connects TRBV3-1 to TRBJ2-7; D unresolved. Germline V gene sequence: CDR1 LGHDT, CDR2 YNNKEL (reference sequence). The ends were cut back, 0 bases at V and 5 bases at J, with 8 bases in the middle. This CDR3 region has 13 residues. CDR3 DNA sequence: TGTGCCAGCAGCCAAGATTTGCCGCACGAGCAGTACTTC. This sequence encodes CASSQDLPHEQYF.

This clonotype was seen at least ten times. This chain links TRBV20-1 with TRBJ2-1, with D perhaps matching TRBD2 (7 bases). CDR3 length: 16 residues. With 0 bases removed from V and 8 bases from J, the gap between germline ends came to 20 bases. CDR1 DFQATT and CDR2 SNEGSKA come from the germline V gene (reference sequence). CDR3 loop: CSARDRTGRAVDEQFF. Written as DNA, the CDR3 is TGCAGTGCTAGAGATAGAACAGGGAGGGCGGTCGATGAGCAGTTCTTC.

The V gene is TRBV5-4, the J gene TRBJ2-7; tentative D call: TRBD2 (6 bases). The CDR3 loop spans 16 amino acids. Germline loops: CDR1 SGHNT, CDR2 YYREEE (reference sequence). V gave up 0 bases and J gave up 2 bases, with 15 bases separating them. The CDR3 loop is CASSLAGGPPAYEQYF. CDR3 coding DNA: TGTGCCAGCAGCTTGGCCGGGGGACCCCCTGCCTACGAGCAGTACTTC.

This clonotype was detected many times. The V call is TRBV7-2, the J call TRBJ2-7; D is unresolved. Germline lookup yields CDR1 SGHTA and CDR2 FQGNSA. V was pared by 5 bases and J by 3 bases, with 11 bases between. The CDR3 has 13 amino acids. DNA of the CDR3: TGTGCCAGCAGCCCAGTCGGCTACTACGAGCAGTACTTC. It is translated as CASSPVGYYEQYF.

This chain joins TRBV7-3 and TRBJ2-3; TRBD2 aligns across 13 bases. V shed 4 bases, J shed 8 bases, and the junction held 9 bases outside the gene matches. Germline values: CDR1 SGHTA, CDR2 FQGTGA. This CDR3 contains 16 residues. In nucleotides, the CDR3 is TGTGCCAGCAGCTCCGGACTAGCGGGAGTATCAGGTACGCAGTATTTT. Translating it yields CASSSGLAGVSGTQYF.

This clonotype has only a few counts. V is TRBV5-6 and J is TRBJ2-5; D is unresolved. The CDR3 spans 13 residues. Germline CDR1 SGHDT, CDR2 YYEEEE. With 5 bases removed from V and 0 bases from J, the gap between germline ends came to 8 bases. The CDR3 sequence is CASRSEYQETQYF. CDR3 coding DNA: TGTGCCAGCAGGTCAGAGTACCAAGAGACCCAGTACTTC.

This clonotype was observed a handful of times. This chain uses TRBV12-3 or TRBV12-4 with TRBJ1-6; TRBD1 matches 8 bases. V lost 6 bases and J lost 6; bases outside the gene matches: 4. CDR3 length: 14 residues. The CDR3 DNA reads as TGTGCCAGCAGCCTGACAGGGGTTAATTCACCCCTCCACTTT. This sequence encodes CASSLTGVNSPLHF.

The CDR3 region has the DNA TGTGCCAGCTCCGGGACAGGGGGAGAGACCCAGTACTTC. It codes for CASSGTGGETQYF. The chain is built from TRBV18 and TRBJ2-5; 11 positions agree with TRBD1. CDR1 KGHSH and CDR2 LQKENI come from the germline V gene. The CDR3 covers 13 residues. The junction had 1 base not matched to a gene; V was cut back by 6 bases and J by 4 bases.

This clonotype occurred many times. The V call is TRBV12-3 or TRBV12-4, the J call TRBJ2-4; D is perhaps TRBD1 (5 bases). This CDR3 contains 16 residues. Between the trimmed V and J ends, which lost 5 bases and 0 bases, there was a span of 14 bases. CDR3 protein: CASSQTGRIAKNIQYF. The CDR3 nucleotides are TGTGCCAGCAGTCAAACAGGCCGCATAGCCAAAAACATTCAGTACTTC.

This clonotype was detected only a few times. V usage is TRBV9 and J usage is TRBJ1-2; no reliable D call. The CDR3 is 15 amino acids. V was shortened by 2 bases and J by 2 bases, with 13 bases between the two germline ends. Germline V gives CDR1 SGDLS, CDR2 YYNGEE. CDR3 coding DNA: TGTGCCAGCAGCGTCGGTGACACCTACAACTATGGCTACACCTTC. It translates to CASSVGDTYNYGYTF.

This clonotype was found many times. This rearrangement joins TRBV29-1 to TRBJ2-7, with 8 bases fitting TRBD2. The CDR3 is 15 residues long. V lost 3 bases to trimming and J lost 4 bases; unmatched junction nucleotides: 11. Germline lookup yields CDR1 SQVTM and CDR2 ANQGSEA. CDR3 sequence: CSVELAGRPDYEQYF. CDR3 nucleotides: TGCAGCGTTGAGTTAGCGGGACGCCCCGATTACGAGCAGTACTTC.

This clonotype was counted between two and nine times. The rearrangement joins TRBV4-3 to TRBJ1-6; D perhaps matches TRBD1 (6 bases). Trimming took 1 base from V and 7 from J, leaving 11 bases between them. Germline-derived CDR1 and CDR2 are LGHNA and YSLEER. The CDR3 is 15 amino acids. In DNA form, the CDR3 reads TGCGCCAGCAGCCAAGCGTCGACAGGCAATTCACCCCTCCACTTT. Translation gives CASSQASTGNSPLHF.

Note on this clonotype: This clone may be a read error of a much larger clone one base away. CDR3 in amino acids: CASSPWDRSTELYF. In DNA, the CDR3 is TGCGCCAGCAGCCCCTGGGACAGGAGCACCGAGCTGTACTTC. The chain links TRBV5-1 to TRBJ2-7; 8 nucleotides agree with TRBD1. Looked up from germline, CDR1 is SGHRS and CDR2 is YFSETQ. This CDR3 comprises 14 residues.

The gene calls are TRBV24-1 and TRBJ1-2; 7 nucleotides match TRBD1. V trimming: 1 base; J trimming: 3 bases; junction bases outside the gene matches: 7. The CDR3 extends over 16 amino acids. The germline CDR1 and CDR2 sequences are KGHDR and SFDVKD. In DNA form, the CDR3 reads TGTGCCACCAGTGATTTTAACGACAGGGCTGACTATGGCTACACCTTC. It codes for CATSDFNDRADYGYTF.

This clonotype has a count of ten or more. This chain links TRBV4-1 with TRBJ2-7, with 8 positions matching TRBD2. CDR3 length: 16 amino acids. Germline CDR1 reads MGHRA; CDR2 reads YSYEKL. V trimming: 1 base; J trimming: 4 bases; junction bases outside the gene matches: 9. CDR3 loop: CASSQVLVSGDYEQYF. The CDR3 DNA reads TGCGCCAGCAGCCAAGTACTTGTTAGCGGGGATTACGAGCAGTACTTC.

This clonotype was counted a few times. CDR3 DNA sequence: TGTGCCAGCAGCTCGTTATCAGGGACAACTAATGAAAAACTGTTTTTT. It yields the protein CASSSLSGTTNEKLFF. This chain connects TRBV5-8 to TRBJ1-4; tentative D call: TRBD1 (5 bases). The germline CDR1 and CDR2 sequences are SGHTS and YDEGEE. The V end was cut by 3 bases, the J end by 0 bases, with 12 bases between. This CDR3 comprises 16 residues.

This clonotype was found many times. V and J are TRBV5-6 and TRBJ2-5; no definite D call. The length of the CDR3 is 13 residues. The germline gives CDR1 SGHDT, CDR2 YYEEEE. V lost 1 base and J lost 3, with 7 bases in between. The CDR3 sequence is CASSLRHEETQYF. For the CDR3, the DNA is TGTGCCAGCAGCTTGAGGCATGAAGAGACCCAGTACTTC.

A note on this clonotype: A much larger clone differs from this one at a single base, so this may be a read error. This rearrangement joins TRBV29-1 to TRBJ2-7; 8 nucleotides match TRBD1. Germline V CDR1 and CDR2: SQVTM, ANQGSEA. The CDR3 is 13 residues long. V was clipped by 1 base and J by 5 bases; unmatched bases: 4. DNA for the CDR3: TGCAGCGTTGAAGGACAGGGGCCCCACGAGCAGTACTTC. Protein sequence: CSVEGQGPHEQYF.

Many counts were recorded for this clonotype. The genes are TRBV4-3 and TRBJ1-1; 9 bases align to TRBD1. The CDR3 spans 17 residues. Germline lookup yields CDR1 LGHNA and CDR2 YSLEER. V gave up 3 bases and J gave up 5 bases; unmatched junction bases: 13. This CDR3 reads CASSHHRDRDFRTEAFF. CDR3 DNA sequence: TGCGCCAGCAGCCATCACCGGGACAGGGATTTCCGGACTGAAGCTTTCTTT.

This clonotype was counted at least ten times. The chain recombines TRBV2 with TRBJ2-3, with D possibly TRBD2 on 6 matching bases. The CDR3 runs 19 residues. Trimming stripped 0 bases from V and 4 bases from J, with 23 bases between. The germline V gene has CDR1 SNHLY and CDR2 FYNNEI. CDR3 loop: CASSEALRILAEGADTQYF. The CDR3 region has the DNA TGTGCCAGCAGTGAAGCGCTTAGAATACTAGCAGAAGGGGCAGATACGCAGTATTTT.

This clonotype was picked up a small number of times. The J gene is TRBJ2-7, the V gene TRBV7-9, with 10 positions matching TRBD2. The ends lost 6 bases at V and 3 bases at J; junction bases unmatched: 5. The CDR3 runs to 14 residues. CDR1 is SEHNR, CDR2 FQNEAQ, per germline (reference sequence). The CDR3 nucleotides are TGTGCCAGCAGTTCGGGACTAGCGAACTACGAGCAGTACTTC. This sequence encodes CASSSGLANYEQYF.

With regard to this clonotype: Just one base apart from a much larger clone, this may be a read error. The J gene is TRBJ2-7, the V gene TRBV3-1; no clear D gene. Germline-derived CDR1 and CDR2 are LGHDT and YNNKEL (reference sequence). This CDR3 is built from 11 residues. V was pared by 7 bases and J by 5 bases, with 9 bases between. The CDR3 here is CASNHSHEQYF. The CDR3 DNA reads TGTGCCAGCAACCATTCCCACGAGCAGTACTTC.

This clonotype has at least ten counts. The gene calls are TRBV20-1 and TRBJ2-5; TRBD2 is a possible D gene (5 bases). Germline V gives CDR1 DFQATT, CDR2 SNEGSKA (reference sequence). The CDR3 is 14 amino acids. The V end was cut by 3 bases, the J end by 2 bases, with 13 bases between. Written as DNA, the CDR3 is TGCAGTGCTAGTCCGGGGATCACACAAGAGACCCAGTACTTC. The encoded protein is CSASPGITQETQYF.

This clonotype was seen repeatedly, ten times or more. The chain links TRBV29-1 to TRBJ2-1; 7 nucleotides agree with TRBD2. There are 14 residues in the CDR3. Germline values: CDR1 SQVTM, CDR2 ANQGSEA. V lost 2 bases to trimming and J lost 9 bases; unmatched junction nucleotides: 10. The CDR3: CSVERGDGNFEQFF. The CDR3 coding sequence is TGCAGCGTTGAACGGGGGGACGGAAACTTTGAGCAGTTCTTC.

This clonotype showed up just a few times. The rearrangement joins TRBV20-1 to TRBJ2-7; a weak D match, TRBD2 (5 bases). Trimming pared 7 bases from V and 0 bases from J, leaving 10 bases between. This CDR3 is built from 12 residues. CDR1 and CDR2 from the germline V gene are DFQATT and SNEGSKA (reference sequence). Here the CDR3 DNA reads TGCAGTGTTCGCGGGTACTCCTACGAGCAGTACTTC. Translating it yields CSVRGYSYEQYF.

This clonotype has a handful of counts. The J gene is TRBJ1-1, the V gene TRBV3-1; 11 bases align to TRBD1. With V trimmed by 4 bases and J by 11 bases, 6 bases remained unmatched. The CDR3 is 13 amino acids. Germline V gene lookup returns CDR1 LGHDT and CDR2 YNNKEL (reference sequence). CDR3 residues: CASSPGQGVLAFF. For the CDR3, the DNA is TGTGCCAGCAGCCCGGGACAGGGGGTATTGGCTTTCTTT.